The 27 T cell receptor beta chains presented below share a single source sample, sequenced in a study of regulatory T cells in long-lasting Graves disease. Libraries of TCR beta came from iRepertoire HTBI primers plus Arm-PCR of CDR3 regions. TCRdb processed the multiplex PCR reads anew with MiXCR; each CDR3 protein has one entry. The data show under 450,000 distinct CDR3 sequences, 10% to 15% seen once. Regarding time point: newly diagnosed GD, antithyroid drugs for less than 3 months. From RNA extracted from PBMCs, the TCR library was made. The same data also contributed to another study, on T cells in Graves' hyperthyroidism and ophthalmopathy.

The sample was peripheral blood mononuclear cells (PBMCs), taken at new diagnosis, from a patient treated with antithyroid drugs. These receptors were taken from a woman aged 18-29 years with Graves disease.

This clonotype came up many times. The chain joins TRBV7-2 to TRBJ2-1; 8 nucleotides line up with TRBD2. The CDR3 runs to 17 residues. The J segment lost 3 bases and the V segment lost 2 bases, leaving 9 bases of the junction unmatched. Germline CDR1 SGHTA, CDR2 FQGNSA. The chain's CDR3 is CASSLYAGTRVYNEQFF. The CDR3 DNA reads TGTGCCAGCAGCTTATACGCCGGGACTAGGGTCTACAATGAGCAGTTCTTC.

This chain uses TRBV28 with TRBJ2-2; TRBD2 is a possible D gene (6 bases). Germline V CDR1 and CDR2: MDHEN, SYDVKM. V dropped 8 bases and J dropped 3 bases, with 19 bases sitting between them. The CDR3 runs 16 residues. For the CDR3, the DNA is TGTGCCAGCCCCCTTGAGGGGCGGAGGGACACCGGGGAGCTGTTTTTT. This encodes CASPLEGRRDTGELFF.

This clonotype was counted between two and nine times. The chain joins TRBV7-9 to TRBJ2-3, with TRBD2 identical over 12 bases. The CDR3 totals 19 residues. Germline V CDR1 and CDR2: SEHNR, FQNEAQ (reference sequence). Trimming at V came to 3 bases and at J to 4 bases, leaving 14 bases not matched to a gene. The CDR3 loop is CASSFGPSGRAGRADTQYF. In DNA, the CDR3 is TGTGCCAGCAGCTTCGGTCCTAGCGGGAGGGCCGGCAGGGCAGATACGCAGTATTTT.

This clonotype was recorded many times. The rearrangement joins TRBV11-2 to TRBJ2-1, with D possibly TRBD2 on 6 matching bases. Germline CDR1 SGHAT, CDR2 FQNNGV. This CDR3 region has 15 residues. V was shortened by 2 bases and J by 8 bases, with 16 bases between the two germline ends. The CDR3 region has the DNA TGTGCCAGCAGCTTAAGGTTTCGGGGGAGAGATGAGCAGTTCTTC. Translated: CASSLRFRGRDEQFF.

In its sample, this clonotype was seen many times. The chain recombines TRBV28 with TRBJ2-7, with D perhaps matching TRBD1 or TRBD2 (6 bases each). Trimming removed 5 bases from V and 6 bases from J, with 20 bases in between. CDR3 size: 15 residues. The germline CDR1 and CDR2 sequences are MDHEN and SYDVKM. CDR3 protein: CASSLRGLLTSEQYF. In nucleotides, the CDR3 is TGTGCCAGCAGTCTACGGGGGCTTTTAACGAGCGAGCAGTACTTC.

This clonotype was counted ten times or more. The gene calls are TRBV30 and TRBJ1-2; D remains ambiguous. This CDR3 has 13 residues. Germline CDR1 GTSNPN, CDR2 SVGIG (reference sequence). The V end lost 1 base, the J end lost 8 bases, and 14 bases lay between the germline ends. The CDR3 sequence: CAWSDFGEGGYTF. The DNA of the CDR3 is TGTGCCTGGAGTGACTTTGGTGAGGGCGGCTACACCTTC.

This clonotype was seen many times. V usage is TRBV6-1 and J usage is TRBJ1-1; the D is unclear. The V gene's germline CDR1 is MNHNS and CDR2 SASEGT. The CDR3 spans 14 residues. The V end was cut by 8 bases, the J end by 3 bases, with 16 bases between. The CDR3 loop reads CASPGYGLYTEAFF. For the CDR3, the DNA is TGTGCCAGCCCGGGGTATGGGTTGTACACTGAAGCTTTCTTT.

V is TRBV29-1 and J is TRBJ2-2; unclear D gene. The CDR3 extends over 13 amino acids. Germline V gives CDR1 SQVTM, CDR2 ANQGSEA. The V gene lost 5 bases and the J gene lost 2 bases, with 9 bases spanning the gap. The CDR3 DNA follows: TGCAGCGTTAGGACCCCCAACACCGGGGAGCTGTTTTTT. Protein sequence: CSVRTPNTGELFF.

This sequence joins TRBV5-1 and TRBJ2-4; no reliable D call. Germline assignment: CDR1 SGHRS and CDR2 YFSETQ. V gave up 2 bases and J gave up 2 bases, with 8 bases separating them. This CDR3 has 14 amino acids. CDR3 DNA sequence: TGCGCCAGCAGCTTTTCAAGGACCAAAAACATTCAGTACTTC. Translating gives CASSFSRTKNIQYF.

This clonotype was counted ten times or more. The CDR3 loop is CASSLAGLGYQPQHF. The DNA for the CDR3 is TGTGCCAGCAGTTTGGCCGGACTAGGGTATCAGCCCCAGCATTTT. This chain connects TRBV12-3 or TRBV12-4 to TRBJ1-5; D not certain. Trimming pared 3 bases from V and 5 bases from J, leaving 14 bases between. The CDR3 extends over 15 amino acids.

There are many counts of this clonotype. The gene calls are TRBV12-3 or TRBV12-4 and TRBJ1-3, with D perhaps matching TRBD1 (5 bases). V was cut by 8 bases and J by 3 bases, with 14 bases left in between. The CDR3 covers 14 residues. CDR3 residues: CASRLVGGGNTIYF. The CDR3 nucleotides are TGTGCCAGCCGCCTGGTCGGGGGTGGAAACACCATATATTTT.

This clonotype has a handful of counts. The V and J genes are TRBV6-1 and TRBJ2-1; 13 bases fit TRBD2. V was pared by 8 bases and J by 9 bases, with 7 bases of the junction left unmatched. The CDR3 runs to 14 residues. Germline loops: CDR1 MNHNS, CDR2 SASEGT. The CDR3 DNA is TGTGCCAGCTTTGGGGGGACTAGCGGGGTTGAGCAGTTCTTC. It specifies CASFGGTSGVEQFF.

The rearrangement links TRBV7-9 to TRBJ2-7, with 9 bases that match TRBD2. The germline gives CDR1 SEHNR, CDR2 FQNEAQ (reference sequence). CDR3 size: 14 residues. Trimming removed 6 bases from V and 7 bases from J; junction bases left unmatched: 10. The CDR3 reads CASRWRDSGSEQYF. Here the CDR3 DNA reads TGTGCCAGCAGATGGAGGGATAGCGGGAGTGAGCAGTACTTC.

The J gene is TRBJ2-2, the V gene TRBV24-1, with 8 bases matching TRBD1. In germline, CDR1 is KGHDR, CDR2 SFDVKD. V was clipped by 4 bases and J by 5 bases; unmatched bases: 14. CDR3 length equals 18 residues. The CDR3 loop is CATSDSDRGPGFTGELFF. The CDR3 DNA reads as TGTGCCACCAGTGACAGTGACAGGGGCCCAGGATTTACCGGGGAGCTGTTTTTT.

This clonotype came up many times. The chain carries TRBV20-1 and TRBJ1-1; the D gene is possibly TRBD1 (5 bases). CDR3 length: 16 residues. Between the trimmed V and J ends, which lost 1 base and 2 bases, there was a span of 17 bases. CDR1 and CDR2 from the germline V gene are DFQATT and SNEGSKA (reference sequence). CDR3 in DNA: TGCAGTGCTAGAGGCCCAGTAAGGGGCCCTAACACTGAAGCTTTCTTT. It yields the protein CSARGPVRGPNTEAFF.

This clonotype was seen ten or more times. The rearrangement joins TRBV2 to TRBJ2-7; D is undetermined. Trimming took 3 bases from V and 1 from J, leaving 13 bases between them. CDR1 is SNHLY, CDR2 FYNNEI, per germline. This CDR3 contains 15 residues. The CDR3 loop reads CASSELGAGSYEQYF. The CDR3 region has the DNA TGTGCCAGCAGTGAGCTGGGTGCTGGATCCTACGAGCAGTACTTC. The full variable domain, completed using reference TRBV2 and TRBJ2-7, is EPEVTQTPSHQVTQMGQEVILRCVPISNHLYFYWYRQILGQKVEFLVSFYNNEISEKSEIFDDQFSVERPDGSNFTLKIRSTKLEDSAMYFCASSELGAGSYEQYFGPGTRLTVT.

There are many counts of this clonotype. The rearrangement links TRBV7-2 to TRBJ2-1; 11 bases align to TRBD2. In germline, CDR1 is SGHTA, CDR2 FQGNSA. Trimming at V came to 1 base and at J to 6 bases, leaving 8 bases not matched to a gene. This CDR3 is built from 17 residues. The CDR3 spells CASSLELAGGPSNEQFF. CDR3 nucleotide sequence: TGTGCCAGCAGCTTAGAATTAGCGGGGGGGCCGAGCAATGAGCAGTTCTTC.

This clonotype was seen a handful of times. V gene TRBV20-1 combines with J gene TRBJ2-2, with 9 bases fitting TRBD2. Unmatched junction bases numbered 13, after V lost 6 bases and J lost 5 bases. The CDR3 covers 16 residues. Germline-derived CDR1 and CDR2 are DFQATT and SNEGSKA (reference sequence). CDR3 sequence: CSAPDVGTSHTGELFF. CDR3 coding DNA: TGCAGTGCGCCAGACGTGGGGACTAGCCATACCGGGGAGCTGTTTTTT.

There are many counts of this clonotype. The rearrangement joins TRBV30 to TRBJ1-6; TRBD1 matches at 7 bases. The V gene end was trimmed by 3 bases and the J gene end by 4 bases; junction bases not matched to a gene: 12. Germline V lookup: CDR1 GTSNPN, CDR2 SVGIG (reference sequence). The CDR3 extends over 17 amino acids. The CDR3 DNA reads TGTGCCTGGAGAAGGGACAGAAGCTTCGTTTATAATTCACCCCTCCACTTT. This gives the protein CAWRRDRSFVYNSPLHF.

The V gene is TRBV6-1, the J gene TRBJ1-3, with 8 positions matching TRBD1. V shed 7 bases and J 4 bases; nucleotides not matched to a gene: 9. CDR1 and CDR2 from the germline V gene are MNHNS and SASEGT. The CDR3 is 15 amino acids. CDR3 in DNA: TGTGCCAGCACCCCCGCCGGGACAGGAGGAAACACCATATATTTT. This codes for CASTPAGTGGNTIYF.

Ten or more counts support this clonotype. V usage is TRBV29-1 and J usage is TRBJ1-2, with a tentative D call TRBD1 (5 bases). V was trimmed by 3 bases and J by 3 bases, leaving 20 bases between them. Germline CDR1 reads SQVTM; CDR2 reads ANQGSEA. This CDR3 is built from 16 residues. CDR3 in amino acids: CSVDLPNGGLHYGYTF. Written as DNA, the CDR3 is TGCAGCGTTGACCTACCAAATGGGGGTCTCCACTATGGCTACACCTTC.

The sample holds many counts of this clonotype. The chain has TRBV20-1 and TRBJ2-3; maybe TRBD2 (6 bases). Germline V gene sequence: CDR1 DFQATT, CDR2 SNEGSKA (reference sequence). This CDR3 has 15 residues. Trimming shortened V by 3 bases and J by 4 bases, and 17 bases separated the two germline ends. Written as DNA, the CDR3 is TGCAGTGCTAGTTGGGGCGGGACCGGAGCAGATACGCAGTATTTT. Its protein product is CSASWGGTGADTQYF.

This clonotype has a count of ten or more. The gene calls are TRBV7-9 and TRBJ2-3; TRBD2 matches at 12 bases. Germline CDR1 and CDR2: SEHNR and FQNEAQ (reference sequence). CDR3 size: 16 residues. V was pared by 3 bases and J by 0 bases, with 1 base of the junction left unmatched. The CDR3 region is CASSLLAGGSTDTQYF. In nucleotides, the CDR3 is TGTGCCAGCAGCTTGCTAGCGGGGGGGAGCACAGATACGCAGTATTTT. Filled out from reference TRBV7-9 and TRBJ2-3, the complete variable domain reads DTGVSQNPRHKITKRGQNVTFRCDPISEHNRLYWYRQTLGQGPEFLTYFQNEAQLEKSRLLSDRFSAERPKGSFSTLEIQRTEQGDSAMYLCASSLLAGGSTDTQYFGPGTRLTVL.

This clonotype was detected a few times. Just one base apart from a much larger clone, this may be a read error. The chain joins TRBV5-1 to TRBJ2-6, with TRBD1 matching 7 bases. Germline trimming cut 2 bases from V and 2 bases from J; bases unmatched to any gene: 4. CDR3 length: 16 residues. Germline assignment: CDR1 SGHRS and CDR2 YFSETQ. The CDR3 loop reads CASSFDREPGANVLTF. The CDR3 DNA reads as TGCGCCAGCAGCTTCGACAGGGAGCCTGGGGCCAACGTCCTGACTTTC.

In DNA, the CDR3 is TGTGCCAGCAGCCGTCAAGCCAACACAGGGAGTGGCTACACCTTC. It codes for CASSRQANTGSGYTF. The chain carries TRBV5-4 and TRBJ1-2; tentatively, D is TRBD1 (6 bases). The CDR3 is 15 amino acids. CDR1 and CDR2 (germline): SGHNT, YYREEE (reference sequence). V gave up 4 bases and J gave up 7 bases, with 20 bases separating them.

This clonotype turned up a few times. The chain employs TRBV4-1 and TRBJ1-1, with D hard to call. Trimming took 1 base from V and 4 from J, leaving 7 bases between them. Germline V CDR1 and CDR2: MGHRA, YSYEKL. The CDR3 extends over 13 amino acids. The CDR3 loop is CASSQGSSTEAFF. CDR3 nucleotide sequence: TGCGCCAGCAGCCAAGGATCGTCCACTGAAGCTTTCTTT.

V gene TRBV6-2 or TRBV6-3 combines with J gene TRBJ2-2; D remains ambiguous. V was pared by 0 bases and J by 0 bases, with 8 bases between. The CDR3 is made up of 16 amino acids. The germline CDR1 and CDR2 sequences are MNHEY and SVGEGT. CDR3 sequence reads: CASSYSGRTNTGELFF. The CDR3 bases are TGTGCCAGCAGTTACTCGGGCAGGACGAACACCGGGGAGCTGTTTTTT.